These 29 T cell receptor beta chains were all obtained from the same sample, sequenced in a study of blood T cell repertoires in COVID-19. Method: immunoSEQ multiplex PCR; TCRdb's copy keeps in-frame clones and lacks some. In the table there are 46,000 or so clones, about nine tenths of which are singletons. The source material was peripheral blood. These receptors all come from a man between 65 and 85 years old with active COVID-19.

The gene calls are TRBV5-1 and TRBJ1-4; D not certain. CDR3 length: 14 amino acids. Trimming cost V 1 base and J 6 bases, with 10 bases left between them. The germline V gene encodes CDR1 SGHRS and CDR2 YFSETQ. CDR3 DNA: TGCGCCAGCAGCTTGCGAGCTAGAGATGAAAAACTGTTTTTT. Amino acids: CASSLRARDEKLFF.

This sequence joins TRBV7-9 and TRBJ1-1; 11 bases map to TRBD1. Germline V lookup: CDR1 SEHNR, CDR2 FQNEAQ (reference sequence). The CDR3 is made up of 15 amino acids. The junction had 8 bases not matched to a gene; V was cut back by 5 bases and J by 6 bases. The CDR3, as DNA: TGTGCCAGCAGCCCTCGGACAGGGGGCAACGCTGAAGCTTTCTTT. Translating gives CASSPRTGGNAEAFF.

The chain employs TRBV28 and TRBJ2-7; D gene uncertain. The CDR3 length is 15 residues. Germline V lookup: CDR1 MDHEN, CDR2 SYDVKM. Trimming removed 2 bases from V and 3 bases from J, with 14 bases in between. CDR3 sequence reads: CASSLKFRLLYEQYF. CDR3 in DNA: TGTGCCAGCAGTTTAAAGTTTCGACTGCTCTACGAGCAGTACTTC. The full variable domain, in which reference TRBV28 and TRBJ2-7 provide the parts outside the CDR3, is DVKVTQSSRYLVKRTGEKVFLECVQDMDHENMFWYRQDPGLGLRLIYFSYDVKMKEKGDIPEGYSVSREKKERFSLILESASTNQTSMYLCASSLKFRLLYEQYFGPGTRLTVT.

The V gene is TRBV7-2, the J gene TRBJ2-2, with D maybe TRBD2 (6 bases). In germline, CDR1 is SGHTA, CDR2 FQGNSA. This CDR3 spans 15 amino acids. Trimming shortened V by 3 bases and J by 4 bases, and 12 bases separated the two germline ends. This CDR3 reads CASSLEGAPTGELFF. The CDR3 bases are TGTGCCAGCAGCTTGGAGGGCGCGCCCACCGGGGAGCTGTTTTTT.

The V and J genes are TRBV27 and TRBJ1-6; D remains unclear. The CDR3 runs to 17 residues. Germline-derived CDR1 and CDR2 are MNHEY and SMNVEV (reference sequence). Trimming stripped 0 bases from V and 2 bases from J, with 11 bases between. CDR3 region: CASSLSRHSTYNSPLHF. CDR3 DNA sequence: TGTGCCAGCAGTTTATCCCGGCACAGTACCTATAATTCACCCCTCCACTTT.

This clone was counted a single time. The chain links TRBV28 to TRBJ2-6; D is unclear. Trimming shortened V by 6 bases and J by 0 bases, and 3 bases separated the two germline ends. The CDR3 spans 13 residues. Looked up from germline, CDR1 is MDHEN and CDR2 is SYDVKM. CDR3 sequence: CASRASGANVLTF. The CDR3 DNA follows: TGTGCCAGCAGGGCCTCTGGGGCCAACGTCCTGACTTTC.

V gene TRBV2 combines with J gene TRBJ1-4; D is unclear. Looked up from germline, CDR1 is SNHLY and CDR2 is FYNNEI. V lost 2 bases and J lost 2, with 9 bases in between. The CDR3 loop spans 15 amino acids. For the CDR3, the DNA is TGTGCCAGCAGTGAAAGGGCGGGGACTAATGAAAAACTGTTTTTT. Protein product: CASSERAGTNEKLFF.

The chain couples TRBV12-3 or TRBV12-4 to TRBJ1-5; no firm D call. The V and J ends lost 4 bases and 4 bases respectively, with 5 bases between them. The CDR3 runs to 12 residues. CDR3 sequence reads: CASSYGNQPQHF. CDR3 in DNA: TGTGCCAGCAGTTACGGGAATCAGCCCCAGCATTTT.

J is TRBJ2-6 and V is TRBV19; 10 bases fit TRBD1. The length of the CDR3 is 19 residues. Germline CDR1 is LNHDA and CDR2 is SQIVND (reference sequence). The V segment lost 7 bases and the J segment 0 bases; nucleotides outside the gene matches: 12. CDR3 amino acids: CASIPRSRTGGSGANVLTF. The DNA for the CDR3 is TGTGCCAGTATTCCCCGGTCCAGGACAGGGGGCTCTGGGGCCAACGTCCTGACTTTC.

This clone was seen once. The CDR3 nucleotides are TGTGCCAGCAGCAAAGGGACAGGGTCCGAAGGTGAAAAACTGTTTTTT. This encodes CASSKGTGSEGEKLFF. The chain uses TRBV21-1 and TRBJ1-4; no check of the table's D call, TRBD1, against the DNA was made. TRBV21-1 is listed as a pseudogene. The CDR3 has 16 amino acids.

In its sample, this clone was seen once. Here the CDR3 reads CASSLTTGTGEYF. Here the CDR3 DNA reads TGTGCCAGCAGTTTAACGACCGGGACAGGGGAGTACTTC. The J gene is TRBJ2-7, the V gene TRBV12-3 or TRBV12-4; TRBD1 matches at 10 bases. V shed 2 bases, J shed 11 bases, and the junction held 6 bases outside the gene matches. The CDR3 consists of 13 residues.

This chain joins TRBV27 and TRBJ2-1, with a possible D match to TRBD1 (6 bases). V shed 8 bases and J shed 5 bases, with 22 bases lying between them. The CDR3 covers 16 residues. Germline CDR1 and CDR2: MNHEY and SMNVEV (reference sequence). CDR3 loop: CASHYQGQTPDNEQFF. The CDR3 nucleotides are TGTGCCAGCCATTACCAGGGGCAGACGCCCGACAATGAGCAGTTCTTC.

This chain joins TRBV4-3 and TRBJ2-3; weak D call: TRBD1 (6 bases). Germline V gene data show CDR1 as LGHNA and CDR2 as YSLEER. V lost 4 bases and J lost 0, with 14 bases in between. CDR3 length: 16 amino acids. The CDR3: CASSPGHRASTDTQYF. The CDR3 nucleotides read TGCGCCAGCAGCCCAGGCCACAGGGCTAGCACAGATACGCAGTATTTT.

The CDR3 nucleotides read TGTGCCACCAGTGATTTGGGGGACAGGGGAAACATTCAGTACTTC. It codes for CATSDLGDRGNIQYF. J is TRBJ2-4 and V is TRBV24-1; 10 bases are a match to TRBD1. CDR1 and CDR2 (germline): KGHDR, SFDVKD. V dropped 0 bases and J dropped 6; count of bases not matched to a gene: 1. CDR3 length equals 15 residues.

This chain uses TRBV19 with TRBJ2-5; tentative D call: TRBD2 (5 bases). Germline loops: CDR1 LNHDA, CDR2 SQIVND (reference sequence). The CDR3 runs 14 residues. V was trimmed by 4 bases and J by 6 bases, leaving 15 bases between them. As DNA, the CDR3 is TGTGCCAGTAGTACAGGACTCATGGGGAAGACCCAGTACTTC. As protein: CASSTGLMGKTQYF.

The CDR3 protein is CASSSGGVRETQYF. CDR3 DNA sequence: TGCGCCAGCAGTTCTGGGGGGGTAAGAGAGACCCAGTACTTC. This chain uses TRBV5-1 with TRBJ2-5; 7 nucleotides agree with TRBD2. J gave up 4 bases and V 5 bases, and 8 bases lay outside the gene matches. This CDR3 region has 14 residues. CDR1 is SGHRS and CDR2 is YFSETQ in the germline V gene. The full variable domain, with the rest looked up from reference TRBV5-1 and TRBJ2-5, is KAGVTQTPRYLIKTRGQQVTLSCSPISGHRSVSWYQQTPGQGLQFLFEYFSETQRNKGNFPGRFSGRQFSNSRSEMNVSTLELGDSALYLCASSSGGVRETQYFGPGTRLLVL.

This clone was observed a handful of times. V is TRBV19 and J is TRBJ2-7, with TRBD2 matching over 9 bases. The germline V gene has CDR1 LNHDA and CDR2 SQIVND (reference sequence). CDR3 size: 15 residues. Trimming cost V 8 bases and J 0 bases; bases outside gene matches: 8. Here the CDR3 reads CASLRLADSSYEQYF. The CDR3 DNA reads as TGTGCCAGTCTCCGACTAGCGGACAGCTCCTACGAGCAGTACTTC.

The chain links TRBV7-2 to TRBJ1-2, with 9 bases aligning to TRBD1. Per the germline V gene, CDR1 is SGHTA and CDR2 is FQGNSA. Losses at the gene ends were 5 bases for V and 5 bases for J; bases not matched to a gene: 6. The CDR3 covers 14 residues. CDR3 residues: CASSRDRESYGYTF. DNA for the CDR3: TGTGCCAGCAGCCGGGACAGGGAATCATATGGCTACACCTTC.

This clone was counted a single time. V is TRBV5-4 and J is TRBJ2-2; weak D call: TRBD2 (5 bases). Trimming stripped 1 base from V and 7 bases from J, with 8 bases between. The germline gives CDR1 SGHNT, CDR2 YYREEE (reference sequence). The length of the CDR3 is 13 residues. The DNA of the CDR3 is TGTGCCAGCAGCTTGTCAGGACTCGGGGAGCTGTTTTTT. It specifies CASSLSGLGELFF.

V usage is TRBV12-3 or TRBV12-4 and J usage is TRBJ1-4, with unresolved D. The CDR3 consists of 11 residues. Trimming stripped 0 bases from V and 12 bases from J, with 5 bases between. CDR3 loop: CASSLATELFF. The DNA for the CDR3 is TGTGCCAGCAGTTTAGCTACTGAACTGTTTTTT.

The chain couples TRBV29-1 to TRBJ2-7; D remains ambiguous. V lost 1 base, J lost 2 bases, and 12 bases lay in between. The CDR3 sequence is 14 residues long. The V gene's germline CDR1 is SQVTM and CDR2 ANQGSEA. In DNA, the CDR3 is TGCAGCGTTGAAGCGGAGTTAGGCACCTACGAGCAGTACTTC. Amino acids: CSVEAELGTYEQYF.

This chain uses TRBV27 with TRBJ2-7; weak D call: TRBD2 (7 bases). Germline CDR1 is MNHEY and CDR2 is SMNVEV (reference sequence). This CDR3 spans 14 amino acids. The V end lost 3 bases, the J end lost 6 bases, and 15 bases lay between the germline ends. CDR3 sequence: CASSFGGQGGEQYF. CDR3 DNA sequence: TGTGCCAGCAGTTTCGGGGGGCAAGGTGGCGAGCAGTACTTC.

The genes are TRBV27 and TRBJ2-7, with D possibly being TRBD2 (5 bases). The CDR3 extends over 14 amino acids. From germline, CDR1 is MNHEY and CDR2 SMNVEV (reference sequence). The germline V and J ends were trimmed by 3 bases and 4 bases, with 13 bases remaining between them. The DNA of the CDR3 is TGTGCCAGCAGTTTTGTAGGAGAGGGATACGAGCAGTACTTC. It translates to CASSFVGEGYEQYF.

In its sample, this clone was seen a few times. The V call is TRBV19, the J call TRBJ1-5; D is unresolved. V lost 3 bases and J lost 6, with 6 bases in between. This CDR3 spans 12 amino acids. The germline V gene encodes CDR1 LNHDA and CDR2 SQIVND (reference sequence). Here the CDR3 reads CASSIGTQPQHF. The CDR3 region has the DNA TGTGCCAGTAGTATTGGCACTCAGCCCCAGCATTTT. Looking up the rest from reference TRBV19 and TRBJ1-5 gives the full variable domain: DGGITQSPKYLFRKEGQNVTLSCEQNLNHDAMYWYRQDPGQGLRLIYYSQIVNDFQKGDIAEGYSVSREKKESFPLTVTSAQKNPTAFYLCASSIGTQPQHFGDGTRLSIL.

The chain has TRBV19 and TRBJ2-7; D might be TRBD2 (6 bases). Between the trimmed V and J ends, which lost 1 base and 5 bases, there was a span of 12 bases. This CDR3 region has 14 residues. CDR1 and CDR2 (germline): LNHDA, SQIVND (reference sequence). In DNA, the CDR3 is TGTGCCAGTAGTATAGGGGGCGGGGCGCACGAGCAGTACTTC. Translated: CASSIGGGAHEQYF.

The V gene is TRBV7-2, the J gene TRBJ2-1; D remains ambiguous. The CDR3 extends over 14 amino acids. The V and J ends lost 5 bases and 5 bases respectively, with 13 bases between them. CDR1 and CDR2 (germline): SGHTA, FQGNSA. CDR3 in DNA: TGTGCCAGCAGCGACCTAGTTATCCACAATGAGCAGTTCTTC. It specifies CASSDLVIHNEQFF.

The chain links TRBV6-5 to TRBJ2-7, with a weak D call TRBD1 (5 bases). V lost 6 bases, J lost 3 bases, and 18 bases lay in between. CDR1 is MNHEY and CDR2 is SVGAGI in the germline V gene. This CDR3 is 15 amino acids long. For the CDR3, the DNA is TGTGCCAGCAGCGCGAACCAGGGTCCTATCTACGAGCAGTACTTC. As protein: CASSANQGPIYEQYF.

This rearrangement joins TRBV19 to TRBJ2-1; 7 nucleotides align to TRBD2. The CDR3 covers 15 residues. J was trimmed by 10 bases and V by 9 bases; bases with no gene match: 18. Per the germline V gene, CDR1 is LNHDA and CDR2 is SQIVND (reference sequence). The CDR3 here is CASELRASGALEQFF. The CDR3 region has the DNA TGTGCCAGCGAGCTAAGGGCTAGCGGAGCCTTGGAGCAGTTCTTC.

The chain is built from TRBV4-3 and TRBJ2-1, with D perhaps TRBD1 (5 bases). CDR1 and CDR2 from the germline V gene are LGHNA and YSLEER. There are 13 residues in the CDR3. V gave up 5 bases and J gave up 8 bases, with 13 bases separating them. CDR3 sequence (DNA): TGCGCCAGCAGCGCCAGGGTTTCGGATGAGCAGTTCTTC. Translating it yields CASSARVSDEQFF.